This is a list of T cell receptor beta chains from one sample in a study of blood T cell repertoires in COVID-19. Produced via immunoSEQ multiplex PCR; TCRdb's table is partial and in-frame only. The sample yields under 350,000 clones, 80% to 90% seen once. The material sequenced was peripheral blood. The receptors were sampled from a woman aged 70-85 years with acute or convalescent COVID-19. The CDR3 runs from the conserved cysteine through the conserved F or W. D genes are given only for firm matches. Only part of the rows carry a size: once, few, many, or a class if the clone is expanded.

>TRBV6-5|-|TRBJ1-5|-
TGTGCCAGCAGTCCCGGTGGAGGTCAGCCCCAGCATTTT
CASSPGGGQPQHF
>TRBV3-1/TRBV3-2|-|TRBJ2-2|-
TGTGCCAGTCGGGGTTCAGGGGACACCGGGGAGCTGTTTTTT
CASRGSGDTGELFF
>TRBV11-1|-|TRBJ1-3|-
TGTGCCAGCAGCTTGGGGCCGGGCGACTCTGGAAACACCATATATTTT
CASSLGPGDSGNTIYF
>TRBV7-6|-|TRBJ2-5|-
TGTGCCAGCAGGTCGGGGGGCCCCCAGTACTTC
CASRSGGPQYF
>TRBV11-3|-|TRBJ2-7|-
TGTGCCAGCAGCCCTTCGGGTAGGTTCCACGAGCAGTACTTC
CASSPSGRFHEQYF
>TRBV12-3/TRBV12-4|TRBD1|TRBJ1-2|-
TGTGCCAGCAATAATCAGGGGGTTGGCTACACCTTC
CASNNQGVGYTF
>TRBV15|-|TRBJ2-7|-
TGTGCCACCAGCAGGGAGGGACGCCGGGGGATCTACGAGCAGTACTTC
CATSREGRRGIYEQYF
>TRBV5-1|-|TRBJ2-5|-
TGCGCCAGCGGGCCTGGGGGGGCGGAGGAGACCCAGTACTTC
CASGPGGAEETQYF
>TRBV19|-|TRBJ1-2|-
TGTGCCAGTACAGAGGTTTATGGCTACACCTTC
CASTEVYGYTF
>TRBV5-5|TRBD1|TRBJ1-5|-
TGTGCCAGCAGCTGGACAGGGAGTAATCAGCCCCAGCATTTT
CASSWTGSNQPQHF
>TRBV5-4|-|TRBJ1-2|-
TGTGCCAGCAGCCTCCCCCCTAGGAATGGCTACACCTTC
CASSLPPRNGYTF
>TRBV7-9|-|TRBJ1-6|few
TGTGCCAGCAGCTTGAGTCTTAATTCACCCCTCCACTTT
CASSLSLNSPLHF
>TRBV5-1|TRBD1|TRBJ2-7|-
TGCGCCAGCAGCCTAAAGGTCCCGGGACAGGAGACCTACGAGCAGTACTTC
CASSLKVPGQETYEQYF
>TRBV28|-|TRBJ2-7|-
TGTGCCAGCCGCAGGGACAGTGGAGGGGGCGAGCAGTACTTC
CASRRDSGGGEQYF
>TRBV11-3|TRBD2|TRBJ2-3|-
TGTGCCAGCAGCGTTAGCGGGGGGACTACAGATACGCAGTATTTT
CASSVSGGTTDTQYF
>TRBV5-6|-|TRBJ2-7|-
TGTGCCAGCAGCTTGGGCGGGATTAGCACCTACGAGCAGTACTTC
CASSLGGISTYEQYF
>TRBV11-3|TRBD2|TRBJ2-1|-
TGTGCCAGCAGCTTAGATACCCCTAGCGGATTCTACAATGAGCAGTTCTTC
CASSLDTPSGFYNEQFF
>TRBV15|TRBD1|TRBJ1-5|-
TGTGCCACCAGCATGGACAGGGTTAATCAGCCCCAGCATTTT
CATSMDRVNQPQHF
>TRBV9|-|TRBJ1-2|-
TGTGCCAGCAGCCCCTCGACCGGAGCTAACTATGGCTACACCTTC
CASSPSTGANYGYTF
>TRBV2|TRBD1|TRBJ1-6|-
TGTGCCAGCAGGACAGGGATTGGGTCACCCCTCCACTTT
CASRTGIGSPLHF
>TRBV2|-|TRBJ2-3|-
TGTGCCAGCAGTGTTCCGGGATTGGAGATTAGCACAGATACGCAGTATTTT
CASSVPGLEISTDTQYF
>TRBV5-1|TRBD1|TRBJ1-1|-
TGCGCCAGCAGCTTGGACCCAGGGGGAGGCACTGAAGCTTTCTTT
CASSLDPGGGTEAFF
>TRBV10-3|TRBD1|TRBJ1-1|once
TGTGCCACTAAGGGGGCTTTAGACACTGAAGCTTTCTTT
CATKGALDTEAFF
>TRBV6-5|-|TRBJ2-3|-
TGTGCCAGCAGTTACAACCGGGGTACGACAGATACGCAGTATTTT
CASSYNRGTTDTQYF
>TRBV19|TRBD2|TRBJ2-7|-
TGTGCCAGTAGTCGCGGGGGGGGAGAAGAGCAGTACTTC
CASSRGGGEEQYF
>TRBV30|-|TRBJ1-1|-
TGTGCCTGGAGTATCGAAAGGGGAAAAACTGAAGCTTTCTTT
CAWSIERGKTEAFF
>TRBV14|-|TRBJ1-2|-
TGTGCCAGCAGCCAAGTTCGGGGATCGGGCTACACCTTC
CASSQVRGSGYTF
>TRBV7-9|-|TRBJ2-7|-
TGTGCCAGCAGCTTAGTCCCTACGGGGGAGCAGTACTTC
CASSLVPTGEQYF
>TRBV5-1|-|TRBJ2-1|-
TGCGCCAGCAGCTTGGAGGGAAGGGGTGAGCAGTTCTTC
CASSLEGRGEQFF
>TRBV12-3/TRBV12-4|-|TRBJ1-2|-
TGTGCCAGCAGTTTGGGCCAGGTATATGGCTACACCTTC
CASSLGQVYGYTF
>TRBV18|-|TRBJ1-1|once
TGTGCCAGCTCACCACAGCGAGGCCACACTGAAGCTTTCTTT
CASSPQRGHTEAFF
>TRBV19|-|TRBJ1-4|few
TGTGCCAGTAGTTCCCGGGGTCTTGCAACTAATGAAAAACTGTTTTTT
CASSSRGLATNEKLFF
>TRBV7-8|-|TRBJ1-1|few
TGTGCCAGCAGCTTAGTTCGGTGGGACATGAACACTGAAGCTTTCTTT
CASSLVRWDMNTEAFF
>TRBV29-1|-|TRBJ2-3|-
TGCAGCGTTGAAGATCCGGGGGCAGATACGCAGTATTTT
CSVEDPGADTQYF
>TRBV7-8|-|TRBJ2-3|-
TGTGCCAGCGCCGGGAACCGACCGGGTACGCAGTATTTT
CASAGNRPGTQYF
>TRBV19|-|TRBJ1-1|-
TGTGCCAGTAGTTCCAGGATGGCTGAAGCTTTCTTT
CASSSRMAEAFF
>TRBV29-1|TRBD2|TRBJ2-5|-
TGCAGCGTTGCGTCGGGAGGGACCCAGTACTTC
CSVASGGTQYF
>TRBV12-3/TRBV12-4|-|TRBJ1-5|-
TGTGCCAGCAGGGGCCTGAGCAATCAGCCCCAGCATTTT
CASRGLSNQPQHF
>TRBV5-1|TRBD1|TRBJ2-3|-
TGCGCCAGCAGGGACAGGGGGGATACGCAGTATTTT
CASRDRGDTQYF
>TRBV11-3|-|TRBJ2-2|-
TGTGCCAGCAGCTGGAGGGGGGGGAACGGGGAGCTGTTTTTT
CASSWRGGNGELFF
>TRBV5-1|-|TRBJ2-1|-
TGCGCCAGCAGCTTGGGTGACAGAAGCTCCTACAATGAGCAGTTCTTC
CASSLGDRSSYNEQFF
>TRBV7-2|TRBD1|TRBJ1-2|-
TGTGCCAGCAGCTTAGTAGGGACAGGGGGTGATGGCTACACCTTC
CASSLVGTGGDGYTF
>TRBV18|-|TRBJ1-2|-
TGTGCCAGCTCACCGGTGACAGAATCTAACTATGGCTACACCTTC
CASSPVTESNYGYTF
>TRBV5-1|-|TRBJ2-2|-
TGCGCCAGCAGCCCTACCGCCGACAGGTCGGTCGGGGAGCTGTTTTTT
CASSPTADRSVGELFF
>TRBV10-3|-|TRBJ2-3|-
TGTGCCATCGGAGGGGGCTCAACAAGGGATACGCAGTATTTT
CAIGGGSTRDTQYF
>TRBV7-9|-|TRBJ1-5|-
TGTGCCAGCAGCTTAACAGGGTTTGGCCCTAATCAGCCCCAGCATTTT
CASSLTGFGPNQPQHF
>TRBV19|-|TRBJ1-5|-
TGTGCCAGTACCTGGGCCGCAAATCAGCCCCAGCATTTT
CASTWAANQPQHF
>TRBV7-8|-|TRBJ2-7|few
TGTGCCAGCAGCTTTGACCCTGGAGGGGCCTACGAGCAGTACTTC
CASSFDPGGAYEQYF